These 9 T cell receptor beta chains were sequenced from one sample in a study of cytomegalovirus exposure and HLA in healthy donors. Both 60 Vbeta primers and 13 Jbeta primers went into the PCR. The repertoire was sequenced with immunoSEQ multiplex PCR; TCRdb's copy has only in-frame clones and lacks some. The sample holds fewer than 130,000 clones, about four fifths seen once. Material: PBMCs. The source of these receptors is a woman aged 55-69 years in good health and CMV-seropositive.

This clone appeared many times. The chain is built from TRBV4-2 and TRBJ1-1; possible D gene TRBD1, 5 bases. CDR3 size: 13 residues. Trimming shortened V by 4 bases and J by 7 bases, and 13 bases separated the two germline ends. Looked up from germline, CDR1 is LGHNA and CDR2 is YNFKEQ. This chain's CDR3 is CASSPRTGGEAFF. The CDR3 DNA reads as TGTGCCAGCAGCCCTCGGACGGGGGGTGAAGCTTTCTTT.

The chain joins TRBV6-5 to TRBJ2-7; 7 bases fit TRBD1. CDR3 size: 14 residues. Germline V gene data show CDR1 as MNHEY and CDR2 as SVGAGI. Trimming removed 6 bases from V and 2 bases from J; junction bases left unmatched: 7. The DNA of the CDR3 is TGTGCCAGCAGGGCGTCCGGACAGGCCTACGAGCAGTACTTC. This gives the protein CASRASGQAYEQYF.

The chain has TRBV7-9 and TRBJ1-1, with 9 nucleotides matching TRBD1. Germline V CDR1 and CDR2: SEHNR, FQNEAQ (reference sequence). V lost 7 bases, J lost 7 bases, and 7 bases stayed unmatched. The CDR3 spans 13 residues. CDR3 protein: CASNRQGGNEAFF. The CDR3 nucleotides read TGTGCCAGCAATCGACAGGGGGGAAATGAAGCTTTCTTT.

The rearrangement joins TRBV28 to TRBJ1-2, with TRBD1 matching 8 bases. Germline CDR1 is MDHEN and CDR2 is SYDVKM. The CDR3 covers 14 residues. With V trimmed by 9 bases and J by 7 bases, 13 bases remained unmatched. This CDR3 reads CASTTGGSPSGYTF. CDR3 nucleotide sequence: TGTGCCAGTACAACAGGGGGAAGTCCGAGTGGCTACACCTTC.

V usage is TRBV28 and J usage is TRBJ2-5; 10 nucleotides line up with TRBD1. The DNA end is a closer match to TRBJ2-7, so the J assignment may be wrong. Germline loops: CDR1 MDHEN, CDR2 SYDVKM. This CDR3 contains 15 residues. The CDR3: CASSLLGQGGYEQYF. The CDR3 DNA sequence: TGTGCCAGCAGTCTCCTAGGACAGGGGGGGTACGAGCAGTACTTC.

The V call is TRBV18, the J call TRBJ1-2; 10 nucleotides align to TRBD1. The junction had 4 bases not matched to a gene; V was cut back by 2 bases and J by 4 bases. Germline loops: CDR1 KGHSH, CDR2 LQKENI. This CDR3 comprises 15 residues. CDR3 sequence (DNA): TGTGCCAGCTCACCATCGGGACAGGGGACCTATGGCTACACCTTC. It encodes CASSPSGQGTYGYTF.

The chain is built from TRBV19 and TRBJ2-1; D gene ambiguous. Trimming took 4 bases from V and 8 from J, leaving 12 bases between them. The CDR3 extends over 13 amino acids. Germline CDR1 reads LNHDA; CDR2 reads SQIVND (reference sequence). The CDR3 reads CASSTEPLHEQFF. CDR3 bases: TGTGCCAGTAGTACCGAGCCTCTCCATGAGCAGTTCTTC.

V is TRBV5-6 and J is TRBJ1-1; D is perhaps TRBD1 (5 bases). With 1 base removed from V and 1 base from J, the gap between germline ends came to 23 bases. Germline V CDR1 and CDR2: SGHDT, YYEEEE. This CDR3 comprises 19 residues. The CDR3 DNA reads as TGTGCCAGCAGCTTGTTTGGGTCATGGGGCTATATGAGGAACACTGAAGCTTTCTTT. It specifies CASSLFGSWGYMRNTEAFF.

The genes are TRBV5-4 and TRBJ2-7; a possible D gene is TRBD2 (6 bases). V was clipped by 2 bases and J by 4 bases, with 25 bases between them. This CDR3 region has 18 residues. Germline V gene sequence: CDR1 SGHNT, CDR2 YYREEE (reference sequence). This CDR3 is CASSFGHPRAEGFYEQYF. The DNA of the CDR3 is TGTGCCAGCAGCTTCGGGCACCCCCGTGCGGAGGGGTTTTACGAGCAGTACTTC.